The T cell receptor (beta chain) under discussion was sequenced for a study of T cell clonotyping in hematopoietic cell transplantation. This clone occurred once. The time point denotes: recipient sample about 28 days before transplant, after cytoreduction. Data came from immunoSEQ multiplex PCR; TCRdb stores just in-frame clones and leaves some out. The table shows 75,000 to 95,000 clones, with approximately 95% occurring only once. The specimen comprised peripheral blood mononuclear cells, sampled before stem cell transplant. This clonotype originated in a woman between 45 and 65 years old with acute myeloid leukemia. Some clones in this sample may be carry-over from other donors' samples.

The CDR3 spells CASSDGLNTEAFF. The DNA of the CDR3 is TGTGCCAGTAGTGACGGATTGAACACTGAAGCTTTCTTT. The chain joins TRBV19 to TRBJ1-1; the D is unclear. CDR1 LNHDA and CDR2 SQIVND come from the germline V gene (reference sequence). The CDR3 is made up of 13 amino acids. Trimming took off 5 bases at V and 0 bases at J, with 7 bases between the two ends.